Following are 15 T cell receptor beta chains from one sample sequenced in a study of cytomegalovirus exposure and HLA in healthy donors. The PCR had 60 Vbeta and 13 Jbeta primers. Assay: immunoSEQ multiplex PCR; the TCRdb copy retains only in-frame clones and omits some. The table records 150,000 to 200,000 clones, around 72% of them present only once. The sequencing input was PBMCs. The receptors derive from a man in his forties in good health and CMV-seropositive.

This chain links TRBV6-5 with TRBJ2-3; 8 bases line up with TRBD2. V was clipped by 2 bases and J by 9 bases; unmatched bases: 1. Germline-derived CDR1 and CDR2 are MNHEY and SVGAGI. This CDR3 comprises 12 residues. DNA of the CDR3: TGTGCCAGCAGTTACAGCGGGGGAACGCAGTATTTT. As protein: CASSYSGGTQYF.

This clone was observed a handful of times. The chain combines TRBV9 with TRBJ2-7, with 10 bases that match TRBD1. This CDR3 is 16 amino acids long. The germline V gene encodes CDR1 SGDLS and CDR2 YYNGEE. Trimming removed 4 bases from V and 6 bases from J; junction bases left unmatched: 13. The CDR3 DNA is TGTGCCAGCAGCACCCGACAGGGGGCCTCTTCGGGCGAGCAGTACTTC. This sequence encodes CASSTRQGASSGEQYF.

V and J are TRBV27 and TRBJ1-2; D may be TRBD1 (5 bases). Trimming took 2 bases from V and 4 from J, leaving 11 bases between them. The CDR3 consists of 14 residues. Germline V gives CDR1 MNHEY, CDR2 SMNVEV (reference sequence). The CDR3 loop reads CASSLGAAPYGYTF. CDR3 in DNA: TGTGCCAGCAGTTTAGGGGCAGCCCCCTATGGCTACACCTTC.

The chain uses TRBV7-9 and TRBJ1-6; no clear D. The ends were cut back, 5 bases at V and 9 bases at J, with 14 bases in the middle. This CDR3 region has 14 residues. Germline values: CDR1 SEHNR, CDR2 FQNEAQ (reference sequence). The CDR3 sequence: CASSGAPLGSPLHF. The CDR3 nucleotides read TGTGCCAGCAGCGGAGCCCCTCTTGGTTCACCCCTCCACTTT.

The rearrangement joins TRBV9 to TRBJ2-2, with 7 bases matching TRBD1. CDR1 is SGDLS, CDR2 YYNGEE, per germline. The V and J ends lost 0 bases and 0 bases, in that order; junction bases with no gene match: 5. There are 17 residues in the CDR3. DNA of the CDR3: TGTGCCAGCAGCGTAGCAGGGACAGTCGCGAACACCGGGGAGCTGTTTTTT. As protein: CASSVAGTVANTGELFF.

The rearrangement uses TRBV6-6 and TRBJ1-2, with a weak D call TRBD1 (5 bases). Trimming removed 0 bases at V and 1 base at J, with 9 bases between. There are 15 residues in the CDR3. Germline lookup yields CDR1 MNHNY and CDR2 SVGAGI (reference sequence). CDR3 nucleotide sequence: TGTGCCAGCAGTTACTCAACGGGGGATAACTATGGCTACACCTTC. Translation: CASSYSTGDNYGYTF.

The J gene is TRBJ2-3, the V gene TRBV7-9; 14 bases are shared with TRBD2. Losses at the gene ends were 3 bases for V and 1 base for J; bases not matched to a gene: 6. Germline assignment: CDR1 SEHNR and CDR2 FQNEAQ (reference sequence). The CDR3 consists of 18 residues. CDR3 bases: TGTGCCAGCAGCTTCGGACTAGCGGGGGGAACCCGCACAGATACGCAGTATTTT. Amino acids: CASSFGLAGGTRTDTQYF.

The chain couples TRBV5-6 to TRBJ1-1, with TRBD1 matching 7 bases. The CDR3 runs 12 residues. Trimming cost V 3 bases and J 5 bases; bases outside gene matches: 1. Germline V gives CDR1 SGHDT, CDR2 YYEEEE. CDR3 sequence: CASSWDRTEAFF. Here the CDR3 DNA reads TGTGCCAGCAGCTGGGACAGAACTGAAGCTTTCTTT.

The genes are TRBV2 and TRBJ1-1; the D is unclear. Germline V gene sequence: CDR1 SNHLY, CDR2 FYNNEI. This CDR3 spans 12 amino acids. V lost 8 bases and J lost 5, with 12 bases in between. The CDR3 loop reads CASRGLGTEAFF. CDR3 bases: TGTGCCAGCCGAGGGTTAGGGACTGAAGCTTTCTTT.

The chain couples TRBV27 to TRBJ2-5, with D possibly being TRBD2 (5 bases). Judging by the DNA end, TRBJ2-7 fits better; the J call may be wrong. Germline loops: CDR1 MNHEY, CDR2 SMNVEV (reference sequence). This CDR3 has 17 residues. DNA of the CDR3: TGTGCCAGCAGTCAGTTTGGAGGAGGTAAAAAAGTCTACGAGCAGTACTTC. The encoded protein is CASSQFGGGKKVYEQYF.

The V and J genes are TRBV4-1 and TRBJ1-2; D is unclear. Trimming took off 1 base at V and 4 bases at J, with 7 bases between the two ends. The CDR3 is 13 residues long. CDR1 is MGHRA and CDR2 is YSYEKL in the germline V gene. This chain's CDR3 is CASSQGTFYGYTF. DNA for the CDR3: TGCGCCAGCAGCCAAGGAACTTTCTATGGCTACACCTTC.

This clone was seen a few times. V usage is TRBV7-2 and J usage is TRBJ1-1, with D possibly matching TRBD1 (5 bases). Germline lookup yields CDR1 SGHTA and CDR2 FQGNSA. The CDR3 consists of 14 residues. With 2 bases removed from V and 6 bases from J, the gap between germline ends came to 13 bases. The CDR3, as DNA: TGTGCCAGCAGCTTATTTAGGGGATGGGCTGAAGCTTTCTTT. It yields the protein CASSLFRGWAEAFF.

The chain's CDR3 is CASSLRDRTRGYTF. The CDR3 region has the DNA TGTGCCAGCAGCTTACGGGACAGGACCCGTGGCTACACCTTC. The J gene is TRBJ1-2, the V gene TRBV7-2, with 8 bases lining up with TRBD1. Germline CDR1 and CDR2: SGHTA and FQGNSA. J gave up 7 bases and V 2 bases, and 6 bases lay outside the gene matches. The CDR3 has 14 residues.

The rearrangement uses TRBV10-3 and TRBJ1-6; 7 nucleotides match TRBD1. V was pared by 5 bases and J by 7 bases, with 5 bases of the junction left unmatched. CDR3 length: 14 residues. Germline-derived CDR1 and CDR2 are ENHRY and SYGVKD. The CDR3 loop reads CAISSTGRNSPLHF. In DNA form, the CDR3 reads TGTGCCATCAGTTCGACAGGGAGAAATTCACCCCTCCACTTT.

This clone occurred a few times. This rearrangement joins TRBV5-6 to TRBJ1-2, with a possible D match to TRBD1 (6 bases). V lost 3 bases and J lost 2, with 11 bases in between. Germline loops: CDR1 SGHDT, CDR2 YYEEEE. The CDR3 has 14 amino acids. The CDR3 region is CASSSWTVNYGYTF. The DNA for the CDR3 is TGTGCCAGCAGCTCATGGACAGTAAACTATGGCTACACCTTC.